This T cell receptor (beta chain) emerged from a study of blood T cell repertoires in COVID-19. Study as a whole: Nucleic acid was either cDNA or gDNA, and it came from T cells, B-cell-depleted T cells, or PBMCs.

How the authors handled the data: Amplification from reference gene primers served as the basis for estimated nucleated cell counts. Clones were read by immunoSEQ multiplex PCR, and TCRdb kept only the in-frame ones, dropping some. The D gene and trimming were derived from the DNA, and the V and J assignments and clone size from that table. The data show almost 400,000 clones, roughly 86% seen once. The sample comprised PBMCs or T cells enriched from blood (not recorded which). The clonotype originates from a woman between 25 and 40 years old who had recovered from COVID-19.

The CDR3 bases are TGTGCCAGCCGTCTAGGCCCGCACTATGGCTACACCTTC. This gives the protein CASRLGPHYGYTF. The V and J genes are TRBV6-5 and TRBJ1-2; no clear D gene. The CDR3 has 13 amino acids. V lost 8 bases and J 3 bases, leaving 13 bases between the germline ends. CDR1 and CDR2 from the germline V gene are MNHEY and SVGAGI.